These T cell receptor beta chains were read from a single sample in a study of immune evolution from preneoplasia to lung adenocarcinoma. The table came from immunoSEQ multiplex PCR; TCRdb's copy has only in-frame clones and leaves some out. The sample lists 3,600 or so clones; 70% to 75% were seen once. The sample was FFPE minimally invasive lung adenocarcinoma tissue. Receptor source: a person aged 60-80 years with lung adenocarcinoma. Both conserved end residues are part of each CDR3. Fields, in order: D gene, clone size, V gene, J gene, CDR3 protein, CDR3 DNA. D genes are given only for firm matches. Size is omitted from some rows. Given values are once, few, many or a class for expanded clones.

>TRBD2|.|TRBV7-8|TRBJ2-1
CASSLAASGGYNEQFF
TGTGCCAGCAGCTTAGCAGCTAGCGGGGGTTACAATGAGCAGTTCTTC
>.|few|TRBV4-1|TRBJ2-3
CASSQDDRSSSTDTQYF
TGCGCCAGCAGCCAAGATGACAGGTCCTCTAGCACAGATACGCAGTATTTT
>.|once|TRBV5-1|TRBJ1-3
CASSNSGGDSGNTIYF
TGCGCCAGCAGCAATTCAGGAGGGGACTCTGGAAACACCATATATTTT
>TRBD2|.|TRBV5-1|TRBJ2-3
CASSLDTAGRGDTQYF
TGCGCCAGCAGCTTGGATACAGCGGGGAGAGGGGATACGCAGTATTTT
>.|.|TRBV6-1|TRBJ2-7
CASIPPGRTSYEQYF
TGTGCCAGCATTCCCCCGGGACGGACATCCTACGAGCAGTACTTC
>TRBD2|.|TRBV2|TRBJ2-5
CASRMGLAGFQETQYF
TGTGCCAGCAGGATGGGACTAGCGGGGTTCCAAGAGACCCAGTACTTC
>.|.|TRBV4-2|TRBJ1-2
CASSQSNYGYTF
TGTGCCAGCAGCCAAAGTAACTATGGCTACACCTTC
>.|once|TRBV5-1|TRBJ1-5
CASSWGVVGANQPQHF
TGCGCCAGCAGCTGGGGGGTGGTAGGGGCCAATCAGCCCCAGCATTTT
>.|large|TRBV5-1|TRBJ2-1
CASSIGQPNEQFF
TGCGCCAGCAGTATTGGTCAACCCAATGAGCAGTTCTTC
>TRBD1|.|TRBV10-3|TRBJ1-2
CAITTGVNYGYTF
TGTGCCATCACCACAGGGGTAAACTATGGCTACACCTTC
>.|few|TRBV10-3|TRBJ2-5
CAISESRGRETQYF
TGTGCCATCAGTGAGTCGAGAGGTAGGGAGACCCAGTACTTC
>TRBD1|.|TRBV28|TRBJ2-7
CASSLPPGQGKEQYF
TGTGCCAGCAGTTTACCCCCGGGACAGGGAAAAGAGCAGTACTTC
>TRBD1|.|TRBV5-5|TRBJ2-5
CASSQTGEKTQYF
TGTGCCAGCAGCCAAACAGGGGAAAAGACCCAGTACTTC
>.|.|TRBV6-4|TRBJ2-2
CASSESGTGELFF
TGTGCCAGCAGTGAATCAGGGACCGGGGAGCTGTTTTTT
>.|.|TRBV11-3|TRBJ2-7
CASSSTRQGYEQYF
TGTGCCAGCAGCTCCACCCGGCAGGGCTACGAGCAGTACTTC
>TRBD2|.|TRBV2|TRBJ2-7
CASLSSGRVGEQYF
TGTGCCAGCTTGTCTAGCGGGAGGGTAGGGGAGCAGTACTTC
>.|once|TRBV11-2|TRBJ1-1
CASSFMQKNTEAFF
TGTGCCAGCAGCTTCATGCAGAAGAACACTGAAGCTTTCTTT
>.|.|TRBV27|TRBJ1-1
CASSLHGLAFF
TGTGCCAGCAGCCTGCATGGTTTGGCTTTCTTT
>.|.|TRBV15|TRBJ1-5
CATSRDRGADQPQHF
TGTGCCACCAGCAGAGATAGGGGAGCGGATCAGCCCCAGCATTTT
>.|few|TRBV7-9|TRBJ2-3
CASSFGSGGTTDTQYF
TGTGCCAGCAGCTTCGGAAGTGGGGGGACCACAGATACGCAGTATTTT
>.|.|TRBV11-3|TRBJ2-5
CASSLGGGAETQYF
TGTGCCAGCAGCTTGGGGGGAGGAGCAGAGACCCAGTACTTC
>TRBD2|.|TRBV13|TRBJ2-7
CASSYGTNYEQYF
TGTGCCAGCAGTTACGGGACTAACTACGAGCAGTACTTC
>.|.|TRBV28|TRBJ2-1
CASSSMINRDTKYNEQFF
TGTGCCAGCAGTTCTATGATCAACCGGGACACGAAATACAATGAGCAGTTCTTC
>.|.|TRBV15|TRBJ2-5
CATSTIAGETQYF
TGTGCCACCAGCACTATAGCCGGGGAGACCCAGTACTTC
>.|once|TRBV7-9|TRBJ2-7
CASSPSGRSSYEQYF
TGTGCCAGCAGCCCTTCGGGCCGTTCCTCCTACGAGCAGTACTTC
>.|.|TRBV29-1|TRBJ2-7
CSVVIQESSYEQYF
TGCAGCGTTGTTATACAGGAGAGCTCCTACGAGCAGTACTTC
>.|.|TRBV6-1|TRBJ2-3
CASSFGSRTDTQYF
TGTGCCAGCAGTTTTGGTTCTCGCACAGATACGCAGTATTTT
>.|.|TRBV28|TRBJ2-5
CASSLRGIQETQYF
TGTGCCAGCAGTTTGAGGGGGATCCAAGAGACCCAGTACTTC
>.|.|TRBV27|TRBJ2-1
CASSLGDFRYNEQFF
TGTGCCAGCAGTTTGGGGGACTTCCGATACAATGAGCAGTTCTTC
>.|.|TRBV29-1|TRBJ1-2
CSVVGRVNYGYTF
TGCAGCGTTGTAGGGCGGGTTAACTATGGCTACACCTTC
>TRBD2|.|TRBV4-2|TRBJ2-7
CASSQTSGGYEQYF
TGTGCCAGCAGCCAGACTAGCGGGGGTTACGAGCAGTACTTC
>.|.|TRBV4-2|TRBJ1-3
CASSQDLGFGNTIYF
TGTGCCAGCAGCCAAGATTTGGGGTTCGGAAACACCATATATTTT
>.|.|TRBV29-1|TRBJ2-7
CSVAVQAYEQYF
TGCAGCGTTGCCGTTCAAGCCTACGAGCAGTACTTC